The 13 T cell receptor beta chains below all came from one sample that was sequenced in a study of cytomegalovirus exposure and HLA in healthy donors. PCR employed 60 Vbeta and 13 Jbeta primers. Sequenced by immunoSEQ multiplex PCR; TCRdb stores in-frame clones only, minus some. The sample carries more than 90,000 clones, around 75% recorded once. Sequencing was done on a sample of PBMCs. All receptors derive from a woman aged 30 to 39 in good health and CMV-seronegative.

This clone was detected a few times. This rearrangement joins TRBV27 to TRBJ2-2; 9 bases fit TRBD1. CDR1 and CDR2 from the germline V gene are MNHEY and SMNVEV (reference sequence). The V and J ends lost 6 bases and 6 bases, in that order; junction bases with no gene match: 8. The CDR3 totals 15 residues. The CDR3 loop reads CASRGWTGASGELFF. CDR3 DNA: TGTGCCAGCAGAGGCTGGACAGGGGCGTCCGGGGAGCTGTTTTTT.

The J gene is TRBJ2-5, the V gene TRBV9; 9 bases are a match to TRBD2. The CDR3 is 14 amino acids. Looked up from germline, CDR1 is SGDLS and CDR2 is YYNGEE. The V gene end was trimmed by 2 bases and the J gene end by 5 bases; junction bases not matched to a gene: 4. DNA of the CDR3: TGTGCCAGCAGCGTGGTAGCGGGGGCGGAGACCCAGTACTTC. Amino acids: CASSVVAGAETQYF.

This clone was recorded a few times. This rearrangement joins TRBV2 to TRBJ2-3, with 8 bases aligning to TRBD2. V lost 4 bases, J lost 1 base, and 4 bases stayed unmatched. The germline V gene encodes CDR1 SNHLY and CDR2 FYNNEI. The CDR3 extends over 15 amino acids. The CDR3 DNA sequence: TGTGCCAGCAGTGTTGATAGCGGGGGCACAGATACGCAGTATTTT. The encoded protein is CASSVDSGGTDTQYF.

In DNA, the CDR3 is TGTGCCAGCAGTGAACAGGGGGCTGAGGACTATGGCTACACCTTC. It encodes CASSEQGAEDYGYTF. The V gene is TRBV2, the J gene TRBJ1-2; 8 bases line up with TRBD1. CDR3 length: 15 amino acids. CDR1 and CDR2 from the germline V gene are SNHLY and FYNNEI. Trimming took 2 bases from V and 3 from J; bases not matched to a gene: 5. Using reference TRBV2 and TRBJ1-2 for the parts outside the CDR3, the full variable domain is EPEVTQTPSHQVTQMGQEVILRCVPISNHLYFYWYRQILGQKVEFLVSFYNNEISEKSEIFDDQFSVERPDGSNFTLKIRSTKLEDSAMYFCASSEQGAEDYGYTFGSGTRLTVV.

V gene TRBV27 combines with J gene TRBJ2-7; TRBD1 agrees at 10 bases. The CDR3 has 15 residues. J gave up 7 bases and V 0 bases, and 6 bases lay outside the gene matches. Germline CDR1 reads MNHEY; CDR2 reads SMNVEV (reference sequence). The CDR3 loop is CASSLSGQGPREQYF. The CDR3 DNA reads TGTGCCAGCAGTTTATCGGGACAGGGGCCTCGTGAGCAGTACTTC.

V gene TRBV5-1 combines with J gene TRBJ1-1; maybe TRBD1 (6 bases). CDR3 size: 15 residues. The germline CDR1 and CDR2 sequences are SGHRS and YFSETQ. V dropped 2 bases and J dropped 1 base, with 12 bases sitting between them. This CDR3 reads CASSLAQGSNTEAFF. The DNA for the CDR3 is TGCGCCAGCAGCTTAGCACAGGGTTCGAACACTGAAGCTTTCTTT. Together with reference TRBV5-1 and TRBJ1-1, the CDR3 gives the full variable domain: KAGVTQTPRYLIKTRGQQVTLSCSPISGHRSVSWYQQTPGQGLQFLFEYFSETQRNKGNFPGRFSGRQFSNSRSEMNVSTLELGDSALYLCASSLAQGSNTEAFFGQGTRLTVV.

The gene calls are TRBV15 and TRBJ2-7; tentatively, D is TRBD1 (5 bases). Germline assignment: CDR1 LNHNV and CDR2 YYDKDF (reference sequence). V was shortened by 1 base and J by 3 bases, with 13 bases between the two germline ends. The CDR3 has 15 amino acids. As DNA, the CDR3 is TGTGCCACCAGCAGAGCCTGGGGCTTCAACTACGAGCAGTACTTC. Protein product: CATSRAWGFNYEQYF.

This clone occurred a few times. The J gene is TRBJ2-1, the V gene TRBV6-5; 9 bases are shared with TRBD1. The length of the CDR3 is 15 residues. CDR1 is MNHEY, CDR2 SVGAGI, per germline. V was clipped by 0 bases and J by 7 bases; unmatched bases: 4. CDR3 protein: CASSYSRDRANEQFF. In nucleotides, the CDR3 is TGTGCCAGCAGTTACTCGAGGGACAGGGCAAATGAGCAGTTCTTC.

The chain couples TRBV28 to TRBJ2-1; D remains unclear. V shed 6 bases and J shed 10 bases, with 13 bases lying between them. Germline-derived CDR1 and CDR2 are MDHEN and SYDVKM. This CDR3 comprises 12 residues. The CDR3 spells CASSSGGKEQFF. The CDR3 DNA reads TGTGCCAGCAGCTCCGGTGGTAAGGAGCAGTTCTTC. The full variable domain, rest sourced from reference TRBV28 and TRBJ2-1, is DVKVTQSSRYLVKRTGEKVFLECVQDMDHENMFWYRQDPGLGLRLIYFSYDVKMKEKGDIPEGYSVSREKKERFSLILESASTNQTSMYLCASSSGGKEQFFGPGTRLTVL.

This clone has more than one count but fewer than ten. The genes are TRBV6-5 and TRBJ1-1; D is undetermined. This CDR3 has 13 amino acids. Germline CDR1 and CDR2: MNHEY and SVGAGI. The ends were cut back, 5 bases at V and 1 base at J, with 8 bases in the middle. The CDR3 loop reads CASSRGSNTEAFF. The CDR3 DNA reads TGTGCCAGCAGTCGAGGTTCGAACACTGAAGCTTTCTTT.

The chain has TRBV7-2 and TRBJ1-4; D is unclear. The CDR3 runs to 14 residues. CDR1 is SGHTA and CDR2 is FQGNSA in the germline V gene. The V gene lost 3 bases and the J gene lost 4 bases, with 9 bases spanning the gap. In nucleotides, the CDR3 is TGTGCCAGCAGCTTGGGCGGAGGTAATGAAAAACTGTTTTTT. It translates to CASSLGGGNEKLFF.

The rearrangement joins TRBV14 to TRBJ1-4, with a possible D match to TRBD1 (6 bases). The CDR3 contains 14 residues. V shed 5 bases and J shed 8 bases, with 15 bases lying between them. CDR1 is SGHDN and CDR2 is FVKESK in the germline V gene. CDR3 bases: TGTGCCAGCAGCGCACAGGGTTGGGCCGAAAAACTGTTTTTT. It encodes CASSAQGWAEKLFF.

On this clone itself: This clone may be a read error of a much larger clone one base away. The genes are TRBV11-2 and TRBJ1-1; no definite D call. The V and J ends lost 3 bases and 7 bases respectively, with 6 bases between them. The CDR3 is 11 residues long. Germline V gene lookup returns CDR1 SGHAT and CDR2 FQNNGV. CDR3 sequence reads: CASSLGSEAFF. CDR3 in DNA: TGTGCCAGCAGCTTGGGCAGTGAAGCTTTCTTT.